Below, one T cell receptor (beta chain) is given with its context. Its antigen is unknown. The data belong to a study of T cell responses to AZD1222 COVID-19 vaccine. Overall study findings and caveats: The number of AZD1222 recipients seropositive at baseline was only 6 or 7. Repertoire sampling occurred only after the peak T cell response.

CDR1 and CDR2 from the germline V gene are SGHKS and YYEKEE (reference sequence). V shed 4 bases, J shed 6 bases, and the junction held 5 bases outside the gene matches. This CDR3 is 13 amino acids long. Assay used: immunoSEQ multiplex PCR; TCRdb lists only in-frame clones, some missing. This table holds about 130,000 clones, around 90% found once. This clonotype originated in an adult who received the AZD1222 COVID-19 vaccine. The sequences come from peripheral blood, collected 28 days after the second AZD1222 dose. V usage is TRBV5-5 and J usage is TRBJ1-1; 8 bases map to TRBD1. DNA for the CDR3: TGTGCCAGCAGCCGGACAGGGATGCCTGAAGCTTTCTTT. This sequence encodes CASSRTGMPEAFF.